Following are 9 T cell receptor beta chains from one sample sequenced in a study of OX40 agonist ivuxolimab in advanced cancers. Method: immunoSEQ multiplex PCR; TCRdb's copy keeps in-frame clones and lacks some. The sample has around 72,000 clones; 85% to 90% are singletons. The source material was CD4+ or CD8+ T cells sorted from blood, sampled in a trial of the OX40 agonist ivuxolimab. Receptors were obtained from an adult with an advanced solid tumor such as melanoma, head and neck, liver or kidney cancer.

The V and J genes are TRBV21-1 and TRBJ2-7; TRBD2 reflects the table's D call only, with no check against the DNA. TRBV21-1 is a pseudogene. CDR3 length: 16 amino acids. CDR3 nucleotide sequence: TGTGCCAGCAGCAAAGGGGGAGACATGATATTCTACGAGCAGTACTTC. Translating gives CASSKGGDMIFYEQYF.

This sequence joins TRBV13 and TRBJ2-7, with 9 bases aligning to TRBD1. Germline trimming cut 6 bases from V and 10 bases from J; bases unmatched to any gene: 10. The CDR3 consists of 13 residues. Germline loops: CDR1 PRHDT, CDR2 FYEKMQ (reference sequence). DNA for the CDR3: TGTGCCAGCAGGTTAACAGGGGGCGAGTCTCAGTACTTC. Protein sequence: CASRLTGGESQYF.

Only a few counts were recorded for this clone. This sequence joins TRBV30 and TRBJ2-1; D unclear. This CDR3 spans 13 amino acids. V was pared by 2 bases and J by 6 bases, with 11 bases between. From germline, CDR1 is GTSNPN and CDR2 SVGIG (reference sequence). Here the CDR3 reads CAWSPEGRNEQFF. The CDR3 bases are TGTGCCTGGAGTCCGGAAGGGCGCAATGAGCAGTTCTTC.

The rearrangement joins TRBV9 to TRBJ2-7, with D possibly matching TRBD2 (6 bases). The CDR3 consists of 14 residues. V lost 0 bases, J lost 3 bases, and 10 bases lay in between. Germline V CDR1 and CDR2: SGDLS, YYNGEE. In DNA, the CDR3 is TGTGCCAGCAGCGTAGATCCGGACTACTACGAGCAGTACTTC. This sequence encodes CASSVDPDYYEQYF.

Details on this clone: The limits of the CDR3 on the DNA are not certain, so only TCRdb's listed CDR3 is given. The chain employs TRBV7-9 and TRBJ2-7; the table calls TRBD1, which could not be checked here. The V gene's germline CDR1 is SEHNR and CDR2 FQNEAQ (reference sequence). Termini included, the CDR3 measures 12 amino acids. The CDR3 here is CASSFGQGAISF.

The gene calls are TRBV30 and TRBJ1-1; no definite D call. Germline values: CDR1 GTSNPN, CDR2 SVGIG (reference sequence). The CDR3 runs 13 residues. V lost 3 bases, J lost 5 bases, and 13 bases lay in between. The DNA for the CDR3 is TGTGCCTGGAGCAGCGAGGCGCGGACTGAAGCTTTCTTT. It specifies CAWSSEARTEAFF.

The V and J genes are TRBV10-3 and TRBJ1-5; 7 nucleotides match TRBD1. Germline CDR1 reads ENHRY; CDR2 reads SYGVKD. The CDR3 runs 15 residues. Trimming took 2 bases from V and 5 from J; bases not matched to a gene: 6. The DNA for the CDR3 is TGTGCCATCAGTGAGCCGGGACAGCCTCATCAGCCCCAGCATTTT. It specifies CAISEPGQPHQPQHF.

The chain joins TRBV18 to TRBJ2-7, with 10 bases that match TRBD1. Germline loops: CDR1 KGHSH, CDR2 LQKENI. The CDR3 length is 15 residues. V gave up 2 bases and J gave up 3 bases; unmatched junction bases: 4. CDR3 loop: CASSPDRGLVYEQYF. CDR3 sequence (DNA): TGTGCCAGCTCACCAGACAGGGGGCTCGTCTACGAGCAGTACTTC. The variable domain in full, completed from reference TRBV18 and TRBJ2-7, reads NAGVMQNPRHLVRRRGQEARLRCSPMKGHSHVYWYRQLPEEGLKFMVYLQKENIIDESGMPKERFSAEFPKEGPSILRIQQVVRGDSAAYFCASSPDRGLVYEQYFGPGTRLTVT.

Written as DNA, the CDR3 is TGCAGCGTTGGGGGCGGGCAAAGGGATGGCTACACCTTC. Its translation is CSVGGGQRDGYTF. V is TRBV29-1 and J is TRBJ1-2; D might be TRBD1 (5 bases). Germline loops: CDR1 SQVTM, CDR2 ANQGSEA. With 4 bases removed from V and 6 bases from J, the gap between germline ends came to 15 bases. This CDR3 is built from 13 residues.